The 27 T cell receptor beta chains given below trace back to one sample, sequenced in a study of T cells in Graves' hyperthyroidism and ophthalmopathy. RNA transcripts served as the template for amplifying TCR beta CDR3 regions. The TCR CDR3 was amplified in a first-round RT-PCR using the HTBI primer set. TCRdb re-analysed the multiplex PCR reads in MiXCR, keeping a single row per CDR3 protein. Seen here are 45,000 or so distinct CDR3 sequences, around 45% observed once, and the top ten hold roughly 32%. The sequenced material came from peripheral blood or thyroid tissue (not recorded which). The receptors here all came from a woman aged 45-65 years with Graves' hyperthyroidism.

This CDR3 is CASRGTGRETQYF. CDR3 coding DNA: TGTGCCAGCAGGGGGACAGGGCGAGAGACCCAGTACTTC. The chain recombines TRBV2 with TRBJ2-5, with 9 bases identical to TRBD1. Trimming removed 6 bases from V and 4 bases from J; junction bases left unmatched: 3. Germline CDR1 SNHLY, CDR2 FYNNEI. The CDR3 contains 13 residues. Full variable domain (missing parts from reference TRBV2 and TRBJ2-5): EPEVTQTPSHQVTQMGQEVILRCVPISNHLYFYWYRQILGQKVEFLVSFYNNEISEKSEIFDDQFSVERPDGSNFTLKIRSTKLEDSAMYFCASRGTGRETQYFGPGTRLLVL.

The table lists this clonotype with many counts. The V call is TRBV18, the J call TRBJ2-6, with D possibly TRBD1 on 5 matching bases. Trimming shortened V by 8 bases and J by 3 bases, and 8 bases separated the two germline ends. Germline V gene lookup returns CDR1 KGHSH and CDR2 LQKENI. The CDR3 sequence is 13 residues long. The CDR3 spells CASPRVGANVLTF. CDR3 DNA: TGTGCCAGCCCCAGGGTTGGGGCCAACGTCCTGACTTTC. The complete variable domain, with remaining parts taken from reference TRBV18 and TRBJ2-6, reads NAGVMQNPRHLVRRRGQEARLRCSPMKGHSHVYWYRQLPEEGLKFMVYLQKENIIDESGMPKERFSAEFPKEGPSILRIQQVVRGDSAAYFCASPRVGANVLTFGAGSRLTVL.

V gene TRBV6-5 combines with J gene TRBJ1-1; D gene uncertain. The CDR3 has 12 residues. The germline CDR1 and CDR2 sequences are MNHEY and SVGAGI. The ends were cut back, 0 bases at V and 5 bases at J, with 4 bases in the middle. The CDR3 DNA follows: TGTGCCAGCAGTTACTCTAGGACTGAAGCTTTCTTT. Amino acids: CASSYSRTEAFF.

The chain employs TRBV7-9 and TRBJ2-2; D is perhaps TRBD1 (6 bases). The germline CDR1 and CDR2 sequences are SEHNR and FQNEAQ (reference sequence). This CDR3 is built from 14 residues. V gave up 4 bases and J gave up 6 bases, with 12 bases separating them. The CDR3 coding sequence is TGTGCCAGCAGCTCCACAGGGTTCGCCGGGGAGCTGTTTTTT. Its translation: CASSSTGFAGELFF.

The genes are TRBV10-3 and TRBJ2-6; 9 bases are a match to TRBD2. The germline CDR1 and CDR2 sequences are ENHRY and SYGVKD. The CDR3 contains 15 residues. The J segment lost 8 bases and the V segment lost 5 bases, leaving 7 bases of the junction unmatched. In DNA, the CDR3 is TGTGCCATCAGTTGGGGACTAGCTGGAACCAACGTCCTGACTTTC. This sequence encodes CAISWGLAGTNVLTF.

The rearrangement uses TRBV7-9 and TRBJ2-7; 13 positions agree with TRBD2. The germline gives CDR1 SEHNR, CDR2 FQNEAQ (reference sequence). The CDR3 runs to 15 residues. V trimming: 5 bases; J trimming: 3 bases; junction bases outside the gene matches: 4. CDR3 in DNA: TGTGCCAGCAGCGAGGGACTAGCGGGAATCTACGAGCAGTACTTC. Its protein product is CASSEGLAGIYEQYF.

At least ten counts were recorded for this clonotype. The chain recombines TRBV5-4 with TRBJ2-3; D call uncertain. Deletions cut 10 bases from V and 2 bases from J, with 14 bases between. Germline V gives CDR1 SGHNT, CDR2 YYREEE (reference sequence). The CDR3 loop spans 13 amino acids. The chain's CDR3 is CAYRLEHTDTQYF. The CDR3 coding sequence is TGTGCCTATCGACTGGAGCACACAGATACGCAGTATTTT.

Concerning this clonotype itself: A much larger clone differs by one base, so this may be a read error. V and J are TRBV7-9 and TRBJ1-3; D remains ambiguous. Germline-derived CDR1 and CDR2 are SEHNR and FQNEAQ (reference sequence). The CDR3 runs 14 residues. CDR3 in DNA: TGTGCCAGCAGTTTAGTTACAGCTGGAGACACCATATATTTT. This codes for CASSLVTAGDTIYF. The full variable domain, with the rest looked up from reference TRBV7-9 and TRBJ1-3, is DTGVSQNPRHKITKRGQNVTFRCDPISEHNRLYWYRQTLGQGPEFLTYFQNEAQLEKSRLLSDRFSAERPKGSFSTLEIQRTEQGDSAMYLCASSLVTAGDTIYFGEGSWLTVV.

The chain combines TRBV19 with TRBJ1-5; 7 nucleotides match TRBD1. The trim removed 9 bases at V and 3 bases at J, leaving 11 bases unmatched. Germline-derived CDR1 and CDR2 are LNHDA and SQIVND (reference sequence). This CDR3 has 15 residues. DNA of the CDR3: TGTGCCAGCAAAGGACACGGACAGGACAATCAGCCCCAGCATTTT. This gives the protein CASKGHGQDNQPQHF.

J is TRBJ1-5 and V is TRBV9; no firm D call. Germline V gives CDR1 SGDLS, CDR2 YYNGEE. The CDR3 has 12 residues. Trimming shortened V by 3 bases and J by 11 bases, and 12 bases separated the two germline ends. CDR3 loop: CASSAWGETQHF. The CDR3, as DNA: TGTGCCAGCAGCGCATGGGGTGAGACCCAGCATTTT.

This clonotype was counted at least ten times. The chain links TRBV5-5 to TRBJ2-3; 7 bases match TRBD1. Germline CDR1 SGHKS, CDR2 YYEKEE (reference sequence). This CDR3 is 15 amino acids long. V shed 4 bases, J shed 1 base, and the junction held 6 bases outside the gene matches. CDR3 coding DNA: TGTGCCAGCAGCCAAGGGACAGCGGGCACAGATACGCAGTATTTT. This encodes CASSQGTAGTDTQYF.

This clonotype has at least ten counts. The chain uses TRBV7-6 and TRBJ2-7; D not resolved. Germline-derived CDR1 and CDR2 are SGHVS and FNYEAQ. Trimming left V 5 bases short and J 0 bases short, with 11 bases between. CDR3 length: 14 residues. The CDR3 sequence is CASSKDALSYEQYF. CDR3 bases: TGTGCCAGCAGCAAGGACGCACTCTCCTACGAGCAGTACTTC.

As for this clonotype: The conserved phenylalanine or tryptophan normally closing the CDR3 is absent here, so this likely arose from a read error. No DNA is shown, since the ends of the CDR3 on it are uncertain; the CDR3 is the one TCRdb lists. The J gene is TRBJ2-3, the V gene TRBV9; TRBD1 is the table's D call and was not checked against the DNA. CDR1 is SGDLS, CDR2 YYNGEE, per germline. A total of 15 residues make up the CDR3, ends included. The CDR3 sequence: CASSPVQGYTDTQYS.

Comments on this clonotype: Relative to the germline gene, one junction end is altered; a read error may explain this. The CDR3 DNA follows: TGTGCCAGCAGCTTGGATGGGTTCAGCTATGGCCACACCTTC. Translation: CASSLDGFSYGHTF. V usage is TRBV7-9 and J usage is TRBJ1-2; D remains unclear. The CDR3 extends over 14 amino acids. The V gene's germline CDR1 is SEHNR and CDR2 FQNEAQ (reference sequence). Looking up the rest from reference TRBV7-9 and TRBJ1-2 gives the full variable domain: DTGVSQNPRHKITKRGQNVTFRCDPISEHNRLYWYRQTLGQGPEFLTYFQNEAQLEKSRLLSDRFSAERPKGSFSTLEIQRTEQGDSAMYLCASSLDGFSYGHTFGSGTRLTVV.

Concerning this clonotype itself: The CDR3 ends on some other residue instead of the conserved phenylalanine or tryptophan, so this is likely a read error. No DNA is shown, since the ends of the CDR3 on it are uncertain; the CDR3 is the one TCRdb lists. J is TRBJ2-2 and V is TRBV12-3 or TRBV12-4; TRBD1 was called by the table and not checked on the DNA. A total of 11 residues make up the CDR3, ends included. This CDR3 is CASSFRTGSSS.

This clonotype was counted ten times or more. The genes are TRBV6-5 and TRBJ1-5, with D perhaps TRBD1 (5 bases). V gave up 6 bases and J gave up 4 bases, with 16 bases separating them. CDR1 is MNHEY, CDR2 SVGAGI, per germline. The CDR3 extends over 15 amino acids. CDR3 sequence reads: CASSPRVSPNQPQHF. The CDR3 nucleotides read TGTGCCAGCAGCCCCAGGGTGAGCCCGAATCAGCCCCAGCATTTT.

The chain recombines TRBV7-9 with TRBJ1-4; D is possibly TRBD1 (6 bases). Germline values: CDR1 SEHNR, CDR2 FQNEAQ (reference sequence). The CDR3 consists of 14 residues. Trimming removed 5 bases at V and 7 bases at J, with 14 bases between. In DNA form, the CDR3 reads TGTGCCAGCAGCACCCCGGGACAAGGTGAAAAACTGTTTTTT. This codes for CASSTPGQGEKLFF.

The rearrangement uses TRBV10-3 and TRBJ1-1, with TRBD1 identical over 8 bases. Germline CDR1 ENHRY, CDR2 SYGVKD. This CDR3 has 14 amino acids. J gave up 1 base and V 8 bases, and 6 bases lay outside the gene matches. The CDR3 sequence is CAIGTGPGNTEAFF. The CDR3 DNA is TGTGCCATCGGGACAGGACCGGGGAACACTGAAGCTTTCTTT.

This clonotype was recorded many times. V is TRBV5-5 and J is TRBJ1-1; D might be TRBD1 (6 bases). The CDR3 is 15 amino acids. With 2 bases removed from V and 1 base from J, the gap between germline ends came to 12 bases. Germline V gene sequence: CDR1 SGHKS, CDR2 YYEKEE (reference sequence). The CDR3 sequence: CASSFQTGGNTEAFF. DNA for the CDR3: TGTGCCAGCAGCTTCCAGACAGGAGGGAACACTGAAGCTTTCTTT.

V gene TRBV20-1 combines with J gene TRBJ1-2, with TRBD1 as a possible D gene (6 bases). Germline V lookup: CDR1 DFQATT, CDR2 SNEGSKA (reference sequence). The ends were cut back, 4 bases at V and 6 bases at J, with 21 bases in the middle. The CDR3 length is 15 residues. The CDR3 coding sequence is TGCAGTGCTACCCGGGACACTTCCGGGGACGATGGCTACACCTTC. It yields the protein CSATRDTSGDDGYTF.

This clonotype has at least ten counts. The V gene is TRBV7-3, the J gene TRBJ2-2; possibly TRBD1 for D (6 bases). Germline CDR1 is SGHTA and CDR2 is FQGTGA. The V gene lost 5 bases and the J gene lost 1 base, with 11 bases spanning the gap. CDR3 length: 15 residues. CDR3 nucleotides: TGTGCCAGCAGCCCGGACAGACTGAACACCGGGGAGCTGTTTTTT. Its protein product is CASSPDRLNTGELFF.

In this sample, this clonotype turned up many times. This chain connects TRBV7-3 to TRBJ1-2; D may be TRBD1 (6 bases). The CDR3 extends over 14 amino acids. Germline loops: CDR1 SGHTA, CDR2 FQGTGA. V was pared by 5 bases and J by 0 bases, with 10 bases between. The CDR3: CASSPGQANYGYTF. The DNA of the CDR3 is TGTGCCAGCAGCCCGGGACAAGCTAACTATGGCTACACCTTC. Combining the CDR3 with reference TRBV7-3 and TRBJ1-2 gives the whole variable domain GAGVSQTPSNKVTEKGKYVELRCDPISGHTALYWYRQSLGQGPEFLIYFQGTGAADDSGLPNDRFFAVRPEGSVSTLKIQRTERGDSAVYLCASSPGQANYGYTFGSGTRLTVV.

In its sample, this clonotype was seen many times. V and J are TRBV9 and TRBJ1-4, with unresolved D. V was trimmed by 3 bases and J by 8 bases, leaving 20 bases between them. Germline assignment: CDR1 SGDLS and CDR2 YYNGEE. This CDR3 region has 16 residues. CDR3 in amino acids: CASSAGRDSPGEKLFF. Written as DNA, the CDR3 is TGTGCCAGCAGCGCCGGCCGGGATAGTCCGGGAGAAAAACTGTTTTTT. Together with reference TRBV9 and TRBJ1-4, the CDR3 gives the full variable domain: DSGVTQTPKHLITATGQRVTLRCSPRSGDLSVYWYQQSLDQGLQFLIQYYNGEERAKGNILERFSAQQFPDLHSELNLSSLELGDSALYFCASSAGRDSPGEKLFFGSGTQLSVL.

This clonotype was counted at least ten times. The chain joins TRBV7-9 to TRBJ1-3, with TRBD1 as a possible D gene (5 bases). V was pared by 10 bases and J by 7 bases, with 17 bases between. The CDR3 covers 13 residues. Germline values: CDR1 SEHNR, CDR2 FQNEAQ (reference sequence). The CDR3 loop is CATRTREGNTIYF. CDR3 DNA: TGTGCCACCCGGACAAGGGAGGGGAACACCATATATTTT.

This clonotype was seen many times. J is TRBJ1-1 and V is TRBV28; the match to TRBD1 covers 8 bases. V gave up 7 bases and J gave up 1 base; unmatched junction bases: 11. CDR3 length: 16 amino acids. Germline loops: CDR1 MDHEN, CDR2 SYDVKM. The CDR3 DNA sequence: TGTGCCAGCAACTTCTTGGGGACAGGAACGAACACTGAAGCTTTCTTT. As protein: CASNFLGTGTNTEAFF.

The chain is built from TRBV10-3 and TRBJ1-6; 7 bases match TRBD1. This CDR3 region has 14 residues. CDR1 ENHRY and CDR2 SYGVKD come from the germline V gene. The V and J ends lost 5 bases and 5 bases, in that order; junction bases with no gene match: 3. The CDR3 loop reads CAISTGTDNSPLHF. For the CDR3, the DNA is TGTGCCATCAGTACCGGGACAGATAATTCACCCCTCCACTTT.

Comment on this clonotype: The junction departs from germline at one end; a sequencing error may be responsible. The CDR3 DNA sequence: TGTACCAGCAGTGACAGCATGAACACTGAAGCTCTCTTT. Its translation is CTSSDSMNTEALF. The V gene is TRBV9, the J gene TRBJ1-1, with D possibly TRBD1 on 5 matching bases. The CDR3 extends over 13 amino acids. Germline V gene sequence: CDR1 SGDLS, CDR2 YYNGEE.